Given below is one T cell receptor (beta chain) in context. The sample is drawn from a study of cytomegalovirus exposure and HLA in healthy donors. Study context: An analysis done earlier identified more than 100 million unique TCR beta sequences from approximately 170 million T cells. An early data release held around 80 million unique TCRs from HLA-typed donors.

The CDR3 is 18 amino acids. V trimming: 4 bases; J trimming: 0 bases; junction bases outside the gene matches: 12. Germline V gene sequence: CDR1 MNHNS, CDR2 SASEGT. With 60 Vbeta and 13 Jbeta primers, the PCR was carried out. Only in-frame clones appear in the TCRdb table, and some are missing; sequencing was by immunoSEQ multiplex PCR. This sample's clone table lists some 72,000 clones. Sequences were obtained from PBMCs. The chain has TRBV6-1 and TRBJ1-5; 7 nucleotides line up with TRBD1. The source of this sequence is a young man in good health and CMV-seronegative. Written as DNA, the CDR3 is TGTGCCAGCAGTGCCCTTAAGGGGGCAGTGACTAGCAATCAGCCCCAGCATTTT. Protein product: CASSALKGAVTSNQPQHF.